This T cell receptor beta chain was observed in a study of cytomegalovirus exposure and HLA in healthy donors. The PCR had 60 Vbeta and 13 Jbeta primers. Here immunoSEQ multiplex PCR was the method, and the copy in TCRdb shows in-frame clones only, minus some. Of approximately 90,000 clones in the sample, about 77% were seen once. Deletions cut 0 bases from V and 5 bases from J, with 8 bases between. This CDR3 contains 13 residues. Germline V CDR1 and CDR2: LGHNA, YSLEER. The chain combines TRBV4-3 with TRBJ2-7; the D is unclear. The sample comprised PBMCs. This clonotype was obtained from a woman aged 40-49 years in good health and CMV-seronegative. The CDR3 reads CASSQEYRDEQYF. The DNA of the CDR3 is TGCGCCAGCAGCCAAGAATATCGGGACGAGCAGTACTTC.